These 30 T cell receptor beta chains came from one sample sequenced in a study of identical twins. TCRdb reprocessed the 5' RACE reads via MiXCR and lists one record per CDR3 protein. Altogether about 390,000 distinct CDR3 sequences are present, approximately 8.8% being singletons, with the ten largest covering 8.5% to 10%. Sequencing was performed on naive T cells sorted from blood. The receptors derive from a woman aged 50 to 65 in good health.

This clonotype showed up just a few times. The rearrangement links TRBV24-1 to TRBJ2-1; TRBD1 might be the D (6 bases). The CDR3 has 13 residues. The germline CDR1 and CDR2 sequences are KGHDR and SFDVKD. Trimming pared 2 bases from V and 5 bases from J, leaving 6 bases between. The CDR3, as DNA: TGTGCCACCAGTGATTACAGGGACAATGAGCAGTTCTTC. Encoded protein: CATSDYRDNEQFF.

The chain couples TRBV6-5 to TRBJ2-1; 8 nucleotides agree with TRBD1. J was trimmed by 10 bases and V by 2 bases; bases with no gene match: 10. CDR1 MNHEY and CDR2 SVGAGI come from the germline V gene. The CDR3 runs 15 residues. This CDR3 is CASSYSGNTGGEQFF. The CDR3, as DNA: TGTGCCAGCAGTTACAGTGGAAATACAGGGGGAGAGCAGTTCTTC.

In this sample, this clonotype turned up a few times. The chain carries TRBV7-8 and TRBJ1-4; D ambiguous. Germline CDR1 and CDR2: SGHVS and FQNEAQ. The CDR3 is made up of 14 amino acids. V was clipped by 3 bases and J by 0 bases, with 5 bases between them. The CDR3, as DNA: TGTGCCAGCAGCTTTACTGCAACTAATGAAAAACTGTTTTTT. Translating it yields CASSFTATNEKLFF.

This clonotype was recorded at least ten times. The CDR3 does not end in the conserved phenylalanine or tryptophan, so this is likely a read error. The DNA is left out, because the CDR3 cannot be placed on it with certainty; the CDR3 is given as TCRdb lists it. The chain links TRBV19 to TRBJ1-2; TRBD1, as called in the table, went unchecked against the DNA. CDR1 is LNHDA and CDR2 is SQIVND in the germline V gene (reference sequence). The CDR3 is 13 amino acids long, termini counted. CDR3 sequence: CASSFSGHQGPAI.

V and J are TRBV7-9 and TRBJ2-7; D might be TRBD1 (5 bases). V lost 5 bases to trimming and J lost 0 bases, with 20 bases between them. Germline-derived CDR1 and CDR2 are SEHNR and FQNEAQ (reference sequence). The CDR3 covers 17 residues. The CDR3 nucleotides are TGTGCCAGCAGCCCGCTATGGGGCACCATTAGCTCCTACGAGCAGTACTTC. Amino acids: CASSPLWGTISSYEQYF.

The chain recombines TRBV30 with TRBJ2-7; TRBD2 agrees at 8 bases. The germline gives CDR1 GTSNPN, CDR2 SVGIG (reference sequence). Losses at the gene ends were 3 bases for V and 5 bases for J; bases not matched to a gene: 9. The CDR3 is 14 residues long. This chain's CDR3 is CAWSSGLAGNEQYF. The CDR3 nucleotides are TGTGCCTGGAGCTCCGGTCTAGCGGGCAACGAGCAGTACTTC.

Comments on this clonotype: A clone one base away is much larger, so this may be a read error. The rearrangement links TRBV7-9 to TRBJ1-1; D is unclear. CDR1 is SEHNR and CDR2 is FQNEAQ in the germline V gene (reference sequence). V was clipped by 2 bases and J by 4 bases, with 2 bases between them. The CDR3 loop spans 11 amino acids. The CDR3 DNA reads as TGTGCCAGCAGCTTACCCACTGAAGCTTTCTTT. It specifies CASSLPTEAFF.

This clonotype was counted many times. The chain links TRBV5-1 to TRBJ1-3; 9 bases match TRBD1. The CDR3 runs to 14 residues. Germline CDR1 is SGHRS and CDR2 is YFSETQ. V was clipped by 4 bases and J by 7 bases; unmatched bases: 6. CDR3: CASSEGQGRNTIYF. CDR3 nucleotide sequence: TGCGCCAGCAGCGAGGGACAGGGCCGGAACACCATATATTTT. Combining the CDR3 with reference TRBV5-1 and TRBJ1-3 gives the whole variable domain KAGVTQTPRYLIKTRGQQVTLSCSPISGHRSVSWYQQTPGQGLQFLFEYFSETQRNKGNFPGRFSGRQFSNSRSEMNVSTLELGDSALYLCASSEGQGRNTIYFGEGSWLTVV.

This clonotype occurred many times. This chain uses TRBV3-1 with TRBJ2-7; 7 bases map to TRBD2. The CDR3 runs 13 residues. Per germline, CDR1 LGHDT and CDR2 YNNKEL (reference sequence). J gave up 6 bases and V 2 bases, and 4 bases lay outside the gene matches. CDR3 sequence reads: CASSQSREGEQYV. CDR3 nucleotide sequence: TGTGCCAGCAGCCAATCCAGGGAGGGCGAGCAGTACGTC.

The chain joins TRBV7-9 to TRBJ2-1, with 8 positions matching TRBD1. Germline V gene sequence: CDR1 SEHNR, CDR2 FQNEAQ (reference sequence). This CDR3 has 18 amino acids. The V gene end was trimmed by 5 bases and the J gene end by 5 bases; junction bases not matched to a gene: 17. Here the CDR3 DNA reads TGTGCCAGCAGCGCCGCGGGGCTCGGGACAGGTATGAACAATGAGCAGTTCTTC. Amino acid sequence: CASSAAGLGTGMNNEQFF.

In its sample, this clonotype was seen a few times. The chain joins TRBV7-2 to TRBJ2-5; the match to TRBD2 covers 9 bases. CDR3 length equals 16 residues. From germline, CDR1 is SGHTA and CDR2 FQGNSA. J lost 9 bases, V lost 3 bases, and 14 bases had no gene match. The CDR3 region is CASSLGSLAGKSAQYF. CDR3 bases: TGTGCCAGCAGCTTGGGTTCACTAGCGGGCAAATCGGCCCAGTACTTC.

V gene TRBV7-2 combines with J gene TRBJ2-5, with 9 bases matching TRBD2. Germline V gives CDR1 SGHTA, CDR2 FQGNSA. V shed 2 bases and J 6 bases; nucleotides not matched to a gene: 19. The CDR3 length is 19 residues. CDR3 protein: CASSLSGIAGVGRGKTQYF. The CDR3 DNA is TGTGCCAGCAGCTTAAGCGGGATAGCGGGAGTTGGGCGGGGGAAGACCCAGTACTTC.

In the case of this clonotype: A junction end diverges from the germline sequence, so it may reflect a read error. V and J are TRBV4-1 and TRBJ1-4; a weak D match, TRBD1 (5 bases). The CDR3 is 13 amino acids. Per germline, CDR1 MGHRA and CDR2 YSYEKL. CDR3 in DNA: TGCGCCAGCAGCCAAGGTTCAGGGCCCCCGCGGACTTTT. It codes for CASSQGSGPPRTF.

Many counts were recorded for this clonotype. The V gene is TRBV24-1, the J gene TRBJ2-1; D ambiguous. Deletions cut 0 bases from V and 10 bases from J, with 12 bases between. Per the germline V gene, CDR1 is KGHDR and CDR2 is SFDVKD. The CDR3 is 14 residues long. The CDR3 spells CATSDLQGKREQFF. In DNA form, the CDR3 reads TGTGCCACCAGTGATTTGCAAGGAAAACGAGAGCAGTTCTTC.

The CDR3 nucleotides are TGTGCCAGCAGGGGGACAGCTACCGAGACCCAGTACTTC. Translating it yields CASRGTATETQYF. The chain carries TRBV6-2 or TRBV6-3 and TRBJ2-5; 7 bases fit TRBD1. Trimming removed 6 bases from V and 5 bases from J; junction bases left unmatched: 6. Germline CDR1 reads MNHEY; CDR2 reads SVGEGT. This CDR3 has 13 amino acids.

V gene TRBV27 combines with J gene TRBJ2-1; 16 bases agree with TRBD2. The V and J ends lost 6 bases and 4 bases, in that order; junction bases with no gene match: 3. This CDR3 contains 16 residues. The V gene's germline CDR1 is MNHEY and CDR2 SMNVEV (reference sequence). CDR3 region: CASRGLAGGFYNEQFF. Written as DNA, the CDR3 is TGTGCCAGCAGGGGACTAGCGGGAGGGTTTTACAATGAGCAGTTCTTC.

The rearrangement uses TRBV5-6 and TRBJ2-2; D tentatively reads TRBD1 or TRBD2 (6 bases each). V was clipped by 6 bases and J by 4 bases, with 19 bases between them. CDR1 and CDR2 from the germline V gene are SGHDT and YYEEEE. This CDR3 contains 16 residues. In nucleotides, the CDR3 is TGTGCCAGCACCAACCCCGGGGGCCCACTCACCGGGGAGCTGTTTTTT. Its translation: CASTNPGGPLTGELFF. Together with reference TRBV5-6 and TRBJ2-2, the CDR3 gives the full variable domain: DAGVTQSPTHLIKTRGQQVTLRCSPKSGHDTVSWYQQALGQGPQFIFQYYEEEERQRGNFPDRFSGHQFPNYSSELNVNALLLGDSALYLCASTNPGGPLTGELFFGEGSRLTVL.

The rearrangement links TRBV7-8 to TRBJ1-1; D not resolved. Germline CDR1 and CDR2: SGHVS and FQNEAQ. CDR3 length: 16 amino acids. The germline V and J ends were trimmed by 5 bases and 4 bases, with 20 bases remaining between them. CDR3 sequence: CASSPIGGRMGTEAFF. CDR3 sequence (DNA): TGTGCCAGCAGCCCCATTGGCGGCAGAATGGGCACTGAAGCTTTCTTT.

J is TRBJ2-1 and V is TRBV5-1; tentatively, D is TRBD1 (6 bases). Looked up from germline, CDR1 is SGHRS and CDR2 is YFSETQ. The length of the CDR3 is 14 residues. V lost 2 bases to trimming and J lost 3 bases, with 9 bases between them. CDR3 nucleotide sequence: TGCGCCAGCAGCTTTACAGGGAACTACAATGAGCAGTTCTTC. Protein product: CASSFTGNYNEQFF.

This clonotype was observed a few times. J is TRBJ2-5 and V is TRBV11-2, with 14 bases lining up with TRBD2. The germline CDR1 and CDR2 sequences are SGHAT and FQNNGV. The CDR3 loop spans 16 amino acids. Unmatched junction bases numbered 7, after V lost 6 bases and J lost 4 bases. CDR3 loop: CASRPTSGRAPETQYF. The DNA of the CDR3 is TGTGCCAGCAGGCCGACTAGCGGGAGGGCCCCAGAGACCCAGTACTTC.

This clonotype was picked up a small number of times. This chain uses TRBV7-8 with TRBJ2-7; 9 positions match TRBD2. Germline-derived CDR1 and CDR2 are SGHVS and FQNEAQ. The CDR3 is made up of 17 amino acids. Trimming removed 1 base from V and 2 bases from J; junction bases left unmatched: 9. The CDR3 DNA reads TGTGCCAGCAGCTTAGGGGGGCTACTAGCGGGCCCCTACGAGCAGTACGTC. Translated: CASSLGGLLAGPYEQYV.

This clonotype showed up many times. The chain joins TRBV12-3 or TRBV12-4 to TRBJ1-1, with D tentatively TRBD1 (6 bases). V lost 8 bases to trimming and J lost 5 bases, with 18 bases between them. The CDR3 is made up of 14 amino acids. Here the CDR3 reads CASSLGGAWTEAFF. The CDR3 nucleotides read TGTGCCAGCTCCCTAGGGGGGGCTTGGACTGAAGCTTTCTTT.

Many counts were recorded for this clonotype. The chain joins TRBV12-3 or TRBV12-4 to TRBJ2-2; 11 bases match TRBD2. V shed 8 bases, J shed 4 bases, and the junction held 6 bases outside the gene matches. The CDR3 length is 15 residues. The CDR3 here is CASDVSGRVTGELFF. Written as DNA, the CDR3 is TGTGCCAGCGACGTTAGCGGGAGGGTCACCGGGGAGCTGTTTTTT.

The chain has TRBV27 and TRBJ2-7, with D perhaps matching TRBD1 (6 bases). Germline V lookup: CDR1 MNHEY, CDR2 SMNVEV (reference sequence). The CDR3 is made up of 14 amino acids. V was pared by 2 bases and J by 5 bases, with 13 bases between. CDR3 region: CASSLVQGSNEQYF. The CDR3, as DNA: TGTGCCAGCAGTTTAGTCCAGGGGAGTAACGAGCAGTACTTC.

This clonotype was counted a few times. The chain uses TRBV27 and TRBJ1-6; D not resolved. The CDR3 is 13 amino acids. Trimming took off 4 bases at V and 4 bases at J, with 5 bases between the two ends. Germline lookup yields CDR1 MNHEY and CDR2 SMNVEV (reference sequence). CDR3 nucleotides: TGTGCCAGCAGTTCGGGGTATAATTCACCCCTCCACTTT. Protein sequence: CASSSGYNSPLHF.

In this sample, this clonotype turned up many times. V gene TRBV29-1 combines with J gene TRBJ1-2, with TRBD1 matching 7 bases. This CDR3 region has 11 residues. The junction had 5 bases not matched to a gene; V was cut back by 5 bases and J by 8 bases. Germline V lookup: CDR1 SQVTM, CDR2 ANQGSEA. The CDR3 loop reads CSVRQGEGYTF. In DNA, the CDR3 is TGCAGCGTTCGACAGGGCGAGGGCTACACCTTC.

This clonotype has a handful of counts. V usage is TRBV12-3 or TRBV12-4 and J usage is TRBJ1-6; D unclear. The V and J ends lost 6 bases and 7 bases respectively, with 10 bases between them. CDR3 length: 13 residues. The CDR3 DNA is TGTGCCAGCAGCTGGACGAGGAATTCACCCCTCCACTTT. This translates into CASSWTRNSPLHF.

The rearrangement joins TRBV29-1 to TRBJ2-3, with D possibly TRBD1 on 6 matching bases. Deletions cut 7 bases from V and 6 bases from J, with 14 bases between. Germline CDR1 and CDR2: SQVTM and ANQGSEA. CDR3 size: 12 residues. Written as DNA, the CDR3 is TGCAGCGCTCTACAGGGTAGCGATACGCAGTATTTT. This sequence encodes CSALQGSDTQYF.

This clonotype came up many times. The chain joins TRBV15 to TRBJ1-5; 12 nucleotides agree with TRBD1. The CDR3 totals 12 residues. In germline, CDR1 is LNHNV, CDR2 YYDKDF (reference sequence). V shed 10 bases, J shed 7 bases, and the junction held 2 bases outside the gene matches. In DNA, the CDR3 is TGTGCCATCGGGACAGGGGGCCAGCCCCAGCATTTT. Protein sequence: CAIGTGGQPQHF.

This clonotype was seen only a few times. CDR3: CASSQFGREGNNEQFF. CDR3 coding DNA: TGTGCCAGCAGCCAATTCGGGCGGGAGGGAAACAATGAGCAGTTCTTC. The chain has TRBV3-1 and TRBJ2-1; TRBD2 aligns across 9 bases. V dropped 2 bases and J dropped 5; count of bases not matched to a gene: 7. Germline V CDR1 and CDR2: LGHDT, YNNKEL (reference sequence). This CDR3 contains 16 residues.